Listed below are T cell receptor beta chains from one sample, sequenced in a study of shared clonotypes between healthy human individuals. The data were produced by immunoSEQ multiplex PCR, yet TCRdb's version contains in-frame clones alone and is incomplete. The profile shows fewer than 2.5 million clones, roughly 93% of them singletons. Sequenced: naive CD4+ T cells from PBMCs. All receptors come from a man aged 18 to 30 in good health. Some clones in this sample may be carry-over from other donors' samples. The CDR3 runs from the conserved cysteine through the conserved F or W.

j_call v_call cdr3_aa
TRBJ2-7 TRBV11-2 CASSPEDWTYEQYF
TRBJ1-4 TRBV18 CASSIATNEKLFF
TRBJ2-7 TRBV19 CASSIVLREAAYEQYF
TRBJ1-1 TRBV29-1 CSAGGDRRTEAFF
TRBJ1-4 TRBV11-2 CASSPGNEKLFF
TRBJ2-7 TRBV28 CASGPWTSGGLEQYF
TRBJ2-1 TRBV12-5 CASGPTWGEQFF
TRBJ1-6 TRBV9 CASSVAPQGAWGNSPLHF
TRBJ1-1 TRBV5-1 CASRRTGGTEAFF
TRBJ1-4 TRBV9 CASSLRGKVNEKLFF
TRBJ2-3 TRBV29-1 CSVDSPPVDTQYF
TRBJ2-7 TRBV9 CASSLRDRGTYEQYF
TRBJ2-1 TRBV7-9 CASSLGRTKREYDEQFF
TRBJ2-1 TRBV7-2 CASSLDYRGNEQFF
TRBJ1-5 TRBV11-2 CASSLVSGGANQPQHF
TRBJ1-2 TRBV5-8 CASSLASSLNYGYTF
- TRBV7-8 CASSLTHRIYEQYF